These 11 T cell receptor beta chains were sequenced from one sample in a study of response to subunit inactivated influenza vaccine. MiXCR, run by TCRdb on the RT-PCR reads, gives a single entry per CDR3 protein. The table shows 500,000 to 700,000 distinct CDR3 sequences, with 20% to 25% occurring only once. The sample was also linked to a second study, of T cells expressing NK-cell markers. That source reports: UMIs accompanied the 5'RACE template switching by which TCR beta cDNA was made.

Sequenced here: CD4+ T cells sorted from PBMCs, sampled less than 13 days after vaccination. Receptors were obtained from a man in his forties or fifties who received an inactivated influenza vaccine.

The chain carries TRBV7-9 and TRBJ2-7, with 7 bases lining up with TRBD1. The CDR3 runs to 16 residues. The junction had 15 bases not matched to a gene; V was cut back by 5 bases and J by 5 bases. Germline V gene data show CDR1 as SEHNR and CDR2 as FQNEAQ (reference sequence). CDR3 residues: CASSPSGAGGRDEQYF. CDR3 DNA sequence: TGTGCCAGCAGCCCATCTGGGGCAGGGGGAAGGGACGAGCAGTACTTC.

The V gene is TRBV10-3, the J gene TRBJ2-5; TRBD2 aligns across 9 bases. The CDR3 runs 17 residues. V shed 4 bases and J 5 bases; nucleotides not matched to a gene: 14. CDR1 ENHRY and CDR2 SYGVKD come from the germline V gene. The CDR3 sequence: CAISAAPAGGLGETQYF. DNA for the CDR3: TGTGCCATCAGTGCCGCCCCAGCGGGGGGCCTTGGGGAGACCCAGTACTTC.

The V call is TRBV5-1, the J call TRBJ2-2; D might be TRBD2 (6 bases). Germline V gene data show CDR1 as SGHRS and CDR2 as YFSETQ. The CDR3 contains 17 residues. V dropped 3 bases and J dropped 2 bases, with 17 bases sitting between them. The CDR3: CASSWSPGLTNTGELFF. CDR3 in DNA: TGCGCCAGCAGCTGGTCACCGGGACTTACCAACACCGGGGAGCTGTTTTTT.

This clonotype has just a few counts. V usage is TRBV20-1 and J usage is TRBJ2-7, with 8 bases fitting TRBD2. The V segment lost 6 bases and the J segment 4 bases; nucleotides outside the gene matches: 17. The CDR3 covers 16 residues. The germline V gene has CDR1 DFQATT and CDR2 SNEGSKA (reference sequence). This chain's CDR3 is CSARAGLQRGTYEQYF. The CDR3 DNA is TGCAGTGCCCGAGCAGGGCTACAGCGGGGGACGTACGAGCAGTACTTC.

This clonotype was found a few times. The chain recombines TRBV7-2 with TRBJ1-1; 7 bases match TRBD1. CDR3 length equals 16 residues. V was pared by 5 bases and J by 1 base, with 10 bases of the junction left unmatched. Germline values: CDR1 SGHTA, CDR2 FQGNSA. The CDR3 region is CASSLTSGQRNTEAFF. CDR3 DNA: TGTGCCAGCAGCCTTACCTCGGGACAGAGGAACACTGAAGCTTTCTTT.

The rearrangement joins TRBV28 to TRBJ1-1, with 8 bases matching TRBD1. Germline V gene sequence: CDR1 MDHEN, CDR2 SYDVKM. Unmatched junction bases numbered 7, after V lost 6 bases and J lost 10 bases. The CDR3 runs to 12 residues. CDR3 DNA: TGTGCCAGCAGGATAGAAGGACAGGGAGCTTTCTTT. Amino acid sequence: CASRIEGQGAFF. Full variable domain (remainder filled in from reference TRBV28 and TRBJ1-1): DVKVTQSSRYLVKRTGEKVFLECVQDMDHENMFWYRQDPGLGLRLIYFSYDVKMKEKGDIPEGYSVSREKKERFSLILESASTNQTSMYLCASRIEGQGAFFGQGTRLTVV.

A few counts support this clonotype. This sequence joins TRBV9 and TRBJ2-3; D assignment may be TRBD1 or TRBD2 (6 bases each). There are 16 residues in the CDR3. CDR1 and CDR2 (germline): SGDLS, YYNGEE. V lost 1 base and J 4 bases, leaving 16 bases between the germline ends. The CDR3 sequence is CASSVSGGGISDTQYF. The CDR3 DNA is TGTGCCAGCAGCGTAAGCGGAGGGGGGATTTCAGATACGCAGTATTTT.

This clonotype was counted only a few times. The gene calls are TRBV2 and TRBJ2-7; D unclear. The germline V gene has CDR1 SNHLY and CDR2 FYNNEI. CDR3 length: 13 residues. V was clipped by 7 bases and J by 5 bases, with 15 bases between them. The CDR3 sequence is CASIATPLDEQYF. The DNA of the CDR3 is TGTGCCAGCATAGCCACGCCGCTCGACGAGCAGTACTTC.

This clonotype was picked up a small number of times. J is TRBJ2-2 and V is TRBV7-9, with a possible D match to TRBD1 (6 bases). CDR1 and CDR2 (germline): SEHNR, FQNEAQ (reference sequence). This CDR3 is 15 amino acids long. Trimming left V 5 bases short and J 1 base short, with 11 bases between. The CDR3 sequence: CASSVGQLNTGELFF. DNA of the CDR3: TGTGCCAGCAGCGTGGGACAACTGAACACCGGGGAGCTGTTTTTT.

J is TRBJ2-1 and V is TRBV24-1; D call uncertain. V was clipped by 3 bases and J by 9 bases, with 14 bases between them. CDR3 length: 14 residues. Germline lookup yields CDR1 KGHDR and CDR2 SFDVKD. In DNA form, the CDR3 reads TGTGCCACCAGTGATCCCCTCCGGCCGCGTGAGCAGTTCTTC. Its protein product is CATSDPLRPREQFF.

The CDR3 protein is CASSLRKAMNTEAFF. For the CDR3, the DNA is TGTGCCAGCAGCTTACGAAAGGCCATGAACACTGAAGCTTTCTTT. V gene TRBV7-3 combines with J gene TRBJ1-1, with D hard to call. V was cut by 2 bases and J by 0 bases, with 10 bases left in between. CDR1 and CDR2 from the germline V gene are SGHTA and FQGTGA. The CDR3 is made up of 15 amino acids.